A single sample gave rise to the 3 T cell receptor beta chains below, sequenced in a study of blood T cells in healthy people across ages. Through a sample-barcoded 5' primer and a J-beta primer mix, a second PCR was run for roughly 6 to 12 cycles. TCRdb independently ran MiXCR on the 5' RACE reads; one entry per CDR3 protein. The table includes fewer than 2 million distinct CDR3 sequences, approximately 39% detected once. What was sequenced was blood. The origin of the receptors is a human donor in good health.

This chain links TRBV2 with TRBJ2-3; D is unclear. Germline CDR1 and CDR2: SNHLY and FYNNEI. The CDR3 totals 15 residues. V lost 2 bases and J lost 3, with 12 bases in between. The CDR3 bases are TGTGCCAGCAGTGAACTGGCCAGCAGAACAGATACGCAGTATTTT. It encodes CASSELASRTDTQYF.

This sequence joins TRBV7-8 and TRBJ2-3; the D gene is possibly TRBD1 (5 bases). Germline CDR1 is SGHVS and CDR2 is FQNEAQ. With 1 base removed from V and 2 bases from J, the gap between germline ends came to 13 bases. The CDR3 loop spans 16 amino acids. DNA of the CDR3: TGTGCCAGCAGCTTAGGACAGCTTTTCCCCACAGATACGCAGTATTTT. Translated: CASSLGQLFPTDTQYF. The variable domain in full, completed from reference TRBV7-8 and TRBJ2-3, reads GAGVSQSPRYKVAKRGQDVALRCDPISGHVSLFWYQQALGQGPEFLTYFQNEAQLDKSGLPSDRFFAERPEGSVSTLKIQRTQQEDSAVYLCASSLGQLFPTDTQYFGPGTRLTVL.

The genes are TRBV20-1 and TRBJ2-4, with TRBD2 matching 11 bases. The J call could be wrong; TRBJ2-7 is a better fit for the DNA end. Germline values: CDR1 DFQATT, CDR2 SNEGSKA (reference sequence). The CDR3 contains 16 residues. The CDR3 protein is CSARLVTSGTPYEQYF. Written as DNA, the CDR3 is TGCAGTGCTAGACTCGTGACTAGCGGGACCCCCTACGAGCAGTACTTC.